This T cell receptor (beta chain) was identified during a study of blood T cell repertoires in COVID-19. TCRdb's copy holds only in-frame clones and misses some; the assay was immunoSEQ multiplex PCR. This table has roughly 250,000 clones, roughly 88% appearing once. CDR1 is LNHDA, CDR2 SQIVND, per germline (reference sequence). Between the trimmed V and J ends, which lost 1 base and 5 bases, there was a span of 17 bases. This CDR3 region has 16 residues. This clone has more than one count but fewer than ten. Seattle patients were enrolled while actively infected and followed longitudinally. The receptor was isolated from a human donor with COVID-19, enrolled during active disease. The donor label of this sample is uncertain. The sequenced sample consisted of peripheral blood. V and J are TRBV19 and TRBJ1-1; D is uncertain. The CDR3 coding sequence is TGTGCCAGTAGTATAGCGGGGAGGGAGAGGTCGACTGAAGCTTTCTTT. It specifies CASSIAGRERSTEAFF. The whole variable domain, filled in from reference TRBV19 and TRBJ1-1, reads DGGITQSPKYLFRKEGQNVTLSCEQNLNHDAMYWYRQDPGQGLRLIYYSQIVNDFQKGDIAEGYSVSREKKESFPLTVTSAQKNPTAFYLCASSIAGRERSTEAFFGQGTRLTVV.